This T cell receptor beta chain was sequenced for a study of type 1 regulatory T cells. Note on this clonotype: Its antigen is still unknown.

TCRdb processed the reads anew with MiXCR; each CDR3 protein has one entry. In the table there are approximately 72,000 distinct CDR3 sequences, about 62% of which are singletons. The sequence derives from a human donor in good health. Sequencing was carried out using cultured T cells, either the whole culture or a sorted T cell fraction (not recorded which). Subset given: Tr1-enriched cell product generated in vitro against host alloantigens.

The CDR3 nucleotides are TGTGCCAGCAGTTACGGGGGAGCTGGCGGGGCCTACGAGCAGTACTTC. This encodes CASSYGGAGGAYEQYF. The chain is built from TRBV6-5 and TRBJ2-7, with TRBD2 as a possible D gene (6 bases). Germline V lookup: CDR1 MNHEY, CDR2 SVGAGI. V was trimmed by 2 bases and J by 2 bases, leaving 16 bases between them. The CDR3 length is 16 residues.